The 8 T cell receptor beta chains below all came from one sample that was sequenced in a study of PD-1 blockade in classical Hodgkin lymphoma. Here immunoSEQ multiplex PCR was the method, and the copy in TCRdb shows in-frame clones only, minus some. The repertoire consists of approximately 84,000 clones, with nearly 85% occurring once and the leading ten covering 17%. Time point denoted: cycle 4 day 1 (C4D1), after 6 weeks of nivolumab. After autologous stem cell transplantation all patients relapsed, and prior brentuximab vedotin exposure differed between cohorts. This specimen consisted of peripheral blood mononuclear cells (PBMCs), obtained before the fourth cycle of nivolumab. The receptor set was obtained from a human donor with classical Hodgkin lymphoma.

The V gene is TRBV10-3, the J gene TRBJ1-5; D gene ambiguous. The V gene's germline CDR1 is ENHRY and CDR2 SYGVKD. There are 14 residues in the CDR3. Trimming took off 0 bases at V and 0 bases at J, with 3 bases between the two ends. CDR3 loop: CAISESGSNQPQHF. The CDR3, as DNA: TGTGCCATCAGTGAGTCTGGTAGCAATCAGCCCCAGCATTTT.

The chain carries TRBV27 and TRBJ2-5; 7 bases map to TRBD1. V lost 5 bases and J lost 5; bases outside the gene matches: 11. The CDR3 runs 15 residues. Per germline, CDR1 MNHEY and CDR2 SMNVEV (reference sequence). CDR3 nucleotides: TGTGCCAGCAGTGTCTTCCTCGACAGGGTGGAGACCCAGTACTTC. This sequence encodes CASSVFLDRVETQYF.

V gene TRBV6-5 combines with J gene TRBJ2-3; 7 nucleotides match TRBD2. The CDR3 has 16 amino acids. Unmatched junction bases numbered 11, after V lost 4 bases and J lost 4 bases. The germline V gene has CDR1 MNHEY and CDR2 SVGAGI. CDR3 sequence (DNA): TGTGCCAGCAGTTCCTTTCTTTCGGGAGGCTCAGATACGCAGTATTTT. It codes for CASSSFLSGGSDTQYF.

The V call is TRBV5-6, the J call TRBJ1-2, with TRBD1 as a possible D gene (6 bases). V lost 6 bases and J 4 bases, leaving 25 bases between the germline ends. This CDR3 is 17 amino acids long. Germline CDR1 is SGHDT and CDR2 is YYEEEE. CDR3 in amino acids: CASIVSWGASGTYGYTF. DNA of the CDR3: TGTGCCAGCATCGTCAGTTGGGGGGCCTCGGGCACCTATGGCTACACCTTC.

The chain is built from TRBV6-4 and TRBJ2-1; 9 bases agree with TRBD1. Germline CDR1 MRHNA, CDR2 SNTAGT. With 4 bases clipped from V and 1 base from J, the junction kept 2 bases outside the gene matches. This CDR3 has 15 residues. The CDR3 spells CASSVGTGSYNEQFF. CDR3 sequence (DNA): TGTGCCAGCAGTGTTGGGACAGGGTCCTACAATGAGCAGTTCTTC.

J is TRBJ1-2 and V is TRBV19, with D perhaps TRBD1 (6 bases). There are 14 residues in the CDR3. CDR1 is LNHDA and CDR2 is SQIVND in the germline V gene (reference sequence). Between the trimmed V and J ends, which lost 4 bases and 4 bases, there was a span of 13 bases. CDR3 sequence (DNA): TGTGCCAGTAGTAAAGGGGACAAGTCCTATGGCTACACCTTC. Protein product: CASSKGDKSYGYTF.

The rearrangement joins TRBV6-1 to TRBJ1-3; TRBD1 might be the D (6 bases). The length of the CDR3 is 15 residues. V lost 6 bases and J 0 bases, leaving 12 bases between the germline ends. Germline V gene data show CDR1 as MNHNS and CDR2 as SASEGT. CDR3 loop: CASSHREGSGNTIYF. In DNA form, the CDR3 reads TGTGCCAGCAGCCACAGGGAGGGCTCTGGAAACACCATATATTTT.

The table lists this clone with a count of one. The CDR3 loop reads CASLAGVGGEQFF. The CDR3 nucleotides are TGCGCCAGTCTAGCGGGAGTGGGGGGTGAGCAGTTCTTC. The gene calls are TRBV10-1 and TRBJ2-1, with 10 bases fitting TRBD2. After removal of 9 bases from V and 9 bases from J, the junction contained 8 bases not matched to a gene. CDR3 size: 13 residues. Germline loops: CDR1 WNHNN, CDR2 SYGVQD (reference sequence).